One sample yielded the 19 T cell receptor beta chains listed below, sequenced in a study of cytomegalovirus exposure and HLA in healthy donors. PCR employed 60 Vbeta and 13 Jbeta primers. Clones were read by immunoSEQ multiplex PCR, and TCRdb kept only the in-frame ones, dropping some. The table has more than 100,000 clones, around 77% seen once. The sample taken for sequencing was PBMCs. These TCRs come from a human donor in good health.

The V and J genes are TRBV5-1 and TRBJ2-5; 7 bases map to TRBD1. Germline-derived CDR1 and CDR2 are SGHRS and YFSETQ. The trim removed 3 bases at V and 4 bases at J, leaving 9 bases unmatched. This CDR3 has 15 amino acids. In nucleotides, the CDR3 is TGCGCCAGCAGCTCGGGACAGACCAACGCAGAGACCCAGTACTTC. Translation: CASSSGQTNAETQYF.

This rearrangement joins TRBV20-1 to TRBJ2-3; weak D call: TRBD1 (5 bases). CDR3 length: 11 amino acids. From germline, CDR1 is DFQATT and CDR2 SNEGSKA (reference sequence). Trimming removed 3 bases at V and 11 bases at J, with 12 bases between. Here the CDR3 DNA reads TGCAGTGCTAGGACTGGACAAATGCAGTATTTT. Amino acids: CSARTGQMQYF.

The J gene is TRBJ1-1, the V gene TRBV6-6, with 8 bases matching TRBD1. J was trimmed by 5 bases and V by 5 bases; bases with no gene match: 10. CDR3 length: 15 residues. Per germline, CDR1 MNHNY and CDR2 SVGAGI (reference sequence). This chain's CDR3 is CASSRLTGDGTEAFF. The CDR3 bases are TGTGCCAGCAGTCGATTGACAGGGGATGGAACTGAAGCTTTCTTT.

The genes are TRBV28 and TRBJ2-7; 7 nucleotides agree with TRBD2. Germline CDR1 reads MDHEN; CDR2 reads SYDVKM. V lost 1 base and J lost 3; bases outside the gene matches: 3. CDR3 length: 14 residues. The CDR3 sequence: CASSLLGDYYEQYF. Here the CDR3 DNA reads TGTGCCAGCAGTTTATTGGGGGACTACTACGAGCAGTACTTC.

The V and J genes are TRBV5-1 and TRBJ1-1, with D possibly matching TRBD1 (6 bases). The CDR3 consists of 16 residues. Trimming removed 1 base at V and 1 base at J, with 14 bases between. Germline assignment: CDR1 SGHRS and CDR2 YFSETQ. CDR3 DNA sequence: TGCGCCAGCAGCTTGAGTAGGACAGTACCGAACACTGAAGCTTTCTTT. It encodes CASSLSRTVPNTEAFF.

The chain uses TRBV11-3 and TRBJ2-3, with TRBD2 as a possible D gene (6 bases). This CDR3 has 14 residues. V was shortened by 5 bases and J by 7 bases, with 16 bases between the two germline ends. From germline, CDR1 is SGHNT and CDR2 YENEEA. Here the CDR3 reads CASSVGTPGNTQYF. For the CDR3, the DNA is TGTGCCAGCAGCGTCGGGACTCCGGGTAATACGCAGTATTTT.

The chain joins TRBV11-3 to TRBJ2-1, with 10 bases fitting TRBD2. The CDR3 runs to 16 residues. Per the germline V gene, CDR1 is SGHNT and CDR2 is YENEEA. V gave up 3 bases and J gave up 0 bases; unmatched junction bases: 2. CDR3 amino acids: CASSLASGSSYNEQFF. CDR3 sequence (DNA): TGTGCCAGCAGCTTGGCTAGCGGGAGCTCCTACAATGAGCAGTTCTTC.

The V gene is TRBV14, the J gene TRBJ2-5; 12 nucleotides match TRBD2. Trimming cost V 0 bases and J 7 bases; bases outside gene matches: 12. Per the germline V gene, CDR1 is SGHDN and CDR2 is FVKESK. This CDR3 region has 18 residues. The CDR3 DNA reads TGTGCCAGCAGCCAAGATCTCCCTAGCGGGAGGGACCCCGGGACCCAGTACTTC. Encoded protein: CASSQDLPSGRDPGTQYF.

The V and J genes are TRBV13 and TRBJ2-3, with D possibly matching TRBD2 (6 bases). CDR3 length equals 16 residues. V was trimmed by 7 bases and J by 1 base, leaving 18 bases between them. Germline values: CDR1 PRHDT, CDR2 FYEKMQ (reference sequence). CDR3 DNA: TGTGCCAGCAACATCCGCGGCGGGGAAGGCACAGATACGCAGTATTTT. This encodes CASNIRGGEGTDTQYF.

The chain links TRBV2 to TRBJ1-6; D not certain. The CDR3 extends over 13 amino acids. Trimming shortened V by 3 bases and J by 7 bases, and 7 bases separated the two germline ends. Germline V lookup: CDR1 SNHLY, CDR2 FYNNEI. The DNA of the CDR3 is TGTGCCAGCAGTGATCAGAAGAATTCACCCCTCCACTTT. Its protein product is CASSDQKNSPLHF.

CDR3 in amino acids: CASSPPLTVPHEKLFF. The CDR3 nucleotides are TGTGCCAGCAGTCCACCTCTTACAGTCCCTCACGAAAAACTGTTTTTT. This chain connects TRBV28 to TRBJ1-4, with D uncertain. Trimming stripped 5 bases from V and 8 bases from J, with 21 bases between. Germline loops: CDR1 MDHEN, CDR2 SYDVKM. The CDR3 extends over 16 amino acids.

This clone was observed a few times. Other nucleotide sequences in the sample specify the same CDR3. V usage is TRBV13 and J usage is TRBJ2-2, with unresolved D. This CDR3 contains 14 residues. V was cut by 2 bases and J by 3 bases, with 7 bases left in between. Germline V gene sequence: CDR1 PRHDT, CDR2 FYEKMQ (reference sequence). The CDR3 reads CASSLNRDTGELFF. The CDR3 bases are TGTGCCAGCAGCTTAAACCGGGACACCGGGGAGCTGTTTTTT.

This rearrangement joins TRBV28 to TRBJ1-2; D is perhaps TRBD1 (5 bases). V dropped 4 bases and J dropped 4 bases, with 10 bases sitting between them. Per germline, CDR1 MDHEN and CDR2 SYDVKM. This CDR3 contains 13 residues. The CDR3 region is CASSSGRAYGYTF. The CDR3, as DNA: TGTGCCAGCAGTTCGGGCAGGGCCTATGGCTACACCTTC.

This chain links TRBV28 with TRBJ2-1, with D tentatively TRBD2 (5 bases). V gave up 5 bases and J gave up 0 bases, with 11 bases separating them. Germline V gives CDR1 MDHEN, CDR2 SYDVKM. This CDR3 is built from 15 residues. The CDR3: CASSPQSGSYNEQFF. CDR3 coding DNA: TGTGCCAGCAGTCCCCAGAGCGGCTCCTACAATGAGCAGTTCTTC.

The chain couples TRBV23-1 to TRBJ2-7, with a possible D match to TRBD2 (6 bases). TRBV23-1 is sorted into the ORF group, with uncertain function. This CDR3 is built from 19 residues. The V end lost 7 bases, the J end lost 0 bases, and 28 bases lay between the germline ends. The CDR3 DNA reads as TGCGCCAGCATAGGCGGGATTAGCGGTCGCGCGGCTAGCTCCTACGAGCAGTACTTC. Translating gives CASIGGISGRAASSYEQYF.

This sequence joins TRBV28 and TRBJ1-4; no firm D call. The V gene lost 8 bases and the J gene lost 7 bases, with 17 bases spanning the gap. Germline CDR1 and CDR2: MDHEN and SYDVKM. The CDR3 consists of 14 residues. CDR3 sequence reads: CASVRSGSFEKLFF. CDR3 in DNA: TGTGCCAGCGTCCGGTCGGGATCTTTTGAAAAACTGTTTTTT. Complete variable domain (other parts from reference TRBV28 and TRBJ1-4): DVKVTQSSRYLVKRTGEKVFLECVQDMDHENMFWYRQDPGLGLRLIYFSYDVKMKEKGDIPEGYSVSREKKERFSLILESASTNQTSMYLCASVRSGSFEKLFFGSGTQLSVL.

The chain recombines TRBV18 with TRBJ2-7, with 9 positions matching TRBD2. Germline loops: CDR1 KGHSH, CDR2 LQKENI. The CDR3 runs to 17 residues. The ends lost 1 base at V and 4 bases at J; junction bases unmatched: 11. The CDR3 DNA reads TGTGCCAGCTCACCACTCCGTATAGCGGGAGAAAGATACGAGCAGTACTTC. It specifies CASSPLRIAGERYEQYF. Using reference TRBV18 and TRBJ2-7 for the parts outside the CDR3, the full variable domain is NAGVMQNPRHLVRRRGQEARLRCSPMKGHSHVYWYRQLPEEGLKFMVYLQKENIIDESGMPKERFSAEFPKEGPSILRIQQVVRGDSAAYFCASSPLRIAGERYEQYFGPGTRLTVT.

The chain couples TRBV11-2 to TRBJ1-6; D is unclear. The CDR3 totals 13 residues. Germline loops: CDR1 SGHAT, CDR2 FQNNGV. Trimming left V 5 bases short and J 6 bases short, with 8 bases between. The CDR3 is CASSEEPNSPLHF. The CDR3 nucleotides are TGTGCCAGCAGCGAAGAGCCTAATTCACCCCTCCACTTT. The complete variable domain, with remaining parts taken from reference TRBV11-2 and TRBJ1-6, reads EAGVAQSPRYKIIEKRQSVAFWCNPISGHATLYWYQQILGQGPKLLIQFQNNGVVDDSQLPKDRFSAERLKGVDSTLKIQPAKLEDSAVYLCASSEEPNSPLHFGNGTRLTVT.

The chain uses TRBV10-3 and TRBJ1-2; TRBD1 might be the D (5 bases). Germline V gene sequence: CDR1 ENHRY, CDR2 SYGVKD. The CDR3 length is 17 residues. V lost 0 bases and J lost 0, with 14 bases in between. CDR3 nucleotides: TGTGCCATCAGTGAGTCTCCGACAGCCTCCTCTAACTATGGCTACACCTTC. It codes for CAISESPTASSNYGYTF.